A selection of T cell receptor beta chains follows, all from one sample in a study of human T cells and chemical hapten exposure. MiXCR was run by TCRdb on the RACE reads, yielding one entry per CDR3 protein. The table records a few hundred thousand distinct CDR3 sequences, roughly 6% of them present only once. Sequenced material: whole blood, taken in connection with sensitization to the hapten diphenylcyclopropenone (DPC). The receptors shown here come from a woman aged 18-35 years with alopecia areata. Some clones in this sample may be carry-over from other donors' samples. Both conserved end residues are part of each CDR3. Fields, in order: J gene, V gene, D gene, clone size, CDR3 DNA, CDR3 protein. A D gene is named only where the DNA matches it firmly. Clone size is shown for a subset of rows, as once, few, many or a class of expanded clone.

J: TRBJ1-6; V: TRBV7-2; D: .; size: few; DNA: TGTGCCAGCAGCCCTGAGCGGGGCCTGGGTTCACCCCTCCACTTT; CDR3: CASSPERGLGSPLHF
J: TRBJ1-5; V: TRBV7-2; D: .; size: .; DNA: TGTGCCAGCAGCCCTCAACCAGGGCCCAGTCAGCCCCAGCATTTT; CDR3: CASSPQPGPSQPQHF
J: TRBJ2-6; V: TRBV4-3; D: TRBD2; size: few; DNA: TGCGCCAGCAGCCAAACCGGGACTAGCACTGGGGCCAACGTCCTGACTTTC; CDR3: CASSQTGTSTGANVLTF
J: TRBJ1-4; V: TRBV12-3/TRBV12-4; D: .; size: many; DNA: TGTGCCAGCAGGGGGGCACTCGGTAATGAAAAACTGTTTTTT; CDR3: CASRGALGNEKLFF
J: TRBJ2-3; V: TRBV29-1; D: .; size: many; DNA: TGCAGTCTTTCGGGGGGGACAGAATTAGATACGCAGTATTTT; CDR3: CSLSGGTELDTQYF
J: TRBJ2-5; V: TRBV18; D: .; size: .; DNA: TGTGCCAGCTCTTCCACCGGGGTCCAAGAGACCCAGTACTTC; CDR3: CASSSTGVQETQYF
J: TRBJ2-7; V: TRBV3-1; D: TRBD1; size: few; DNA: TGTGCCAGCAGCCCTCAGGGGGTCGAGCAGTACTTC; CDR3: CASSPQGVEQYF
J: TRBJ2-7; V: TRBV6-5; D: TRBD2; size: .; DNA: TGTGCCAGCACCAGAACTAGCGGGCCCGGCTACGAGCAGTACTTC; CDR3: CASTRTSGPGYEQYF
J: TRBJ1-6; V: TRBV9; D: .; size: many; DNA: TGTGCCAGCAGCGTTGGAACGACCCTCTCACCCCTCCACTTT; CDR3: CASSVGTTLSPLHF
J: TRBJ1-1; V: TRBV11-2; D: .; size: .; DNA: TGTGCCAGCAGCTTAGAAGGTGGTACAGGTGAAGCTTTCTTT; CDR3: CASSLEGGTGEAFF
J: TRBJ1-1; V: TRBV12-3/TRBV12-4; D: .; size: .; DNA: TGTGCCAGCAGTTTAGCCGCTAAGGGGAGACGCACTGAAGCTTTCTTT; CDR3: CASSLAAKGRRTEAFF
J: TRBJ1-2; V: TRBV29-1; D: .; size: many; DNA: TGCAGCGTCGGCGAGGGGGTGGGGTATGGCTACACCTTC; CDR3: CSVGEGVGYGYTF
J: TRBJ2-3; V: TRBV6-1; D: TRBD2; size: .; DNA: TGTGCCAGCAGTGTCCCTAGCGGGGGAGATACGCAGTATTTT; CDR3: CASSVPSGGDTQYF
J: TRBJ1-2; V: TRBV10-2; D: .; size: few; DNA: TGCGCCAGCAGTTCGACAGCTACGAACTATGGCTACACCTTC; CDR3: CASSSTATNYGYTF
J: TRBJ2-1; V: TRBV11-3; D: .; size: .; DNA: TGTGCCAGCAGCTCCGGACGGGCAAGAAGTGAGCAGTTCTTC; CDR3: CASSSGRARSEQFF
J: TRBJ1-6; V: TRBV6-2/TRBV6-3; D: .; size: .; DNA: TGTGCCAGCAGTTTCCGCTCCTGGGATCTCCGGACTCTCTTCTATAATTCACCCCTCCACTTT; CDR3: CASSFRSWDLRTLFYNSPLHF
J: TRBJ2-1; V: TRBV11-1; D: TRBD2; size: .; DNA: TGTGCCAGCAGCTTATTACCAGCGGGGGGTTTCAATGAGCAGTTCTTC; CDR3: CASSLLPAGGFNEQFF
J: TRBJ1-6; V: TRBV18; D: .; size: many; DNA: TGTGCCAGCTCACCAAGCCGGGACTCACCCCTCCACTTT; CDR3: CASSPSRDSPLHF
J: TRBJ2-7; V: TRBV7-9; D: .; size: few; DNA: TGTGCCAGCAGCACCTTACCTCAAGACGAGCAGTACTTC; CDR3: CASSTLPQDEQYF
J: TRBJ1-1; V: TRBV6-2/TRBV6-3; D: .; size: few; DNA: TGTGCCAGCAGTTATCTTTCCCCCACTGAAGCTTTCTTT; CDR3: CASSYLSPTEAFF
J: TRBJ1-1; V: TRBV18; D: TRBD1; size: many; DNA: TGTGCCAGCTCACCCACGGGACAGGGAGCGTCTGAAGCTTTCTTT; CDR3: CASSPTGQGASEAFF
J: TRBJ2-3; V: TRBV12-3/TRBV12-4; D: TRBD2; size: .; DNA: TGTGCCAGCAGTCCCCTAGCGGATATTAGCACAGATACGCAGTATTTT; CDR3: CASSPLADISTDTQYF
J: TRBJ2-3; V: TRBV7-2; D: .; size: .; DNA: TGTGCCAGCAGCCCGCAAATGGGCACAGATACGCAGTATTTT; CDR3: CASSPQMGTDTQYF
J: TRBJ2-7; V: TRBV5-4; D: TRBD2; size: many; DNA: TGTGCCAGCAGCGTCGGGGGGGCGTTTGAGATGACCTACGAGCAGTACTTC; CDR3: CASSVGGAFEMTYEQYF
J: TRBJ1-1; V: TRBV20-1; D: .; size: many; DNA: TGCAGTGCTAGAGATCCGGACAGCATCGAAGCTTTCTTT; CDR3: CSARDPDSIEAFF
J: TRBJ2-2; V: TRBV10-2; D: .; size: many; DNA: TGCGCCAGCATGGTATCTGGGACCGGGGAGCTGTTTTTT; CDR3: CASMVSGTGELFF
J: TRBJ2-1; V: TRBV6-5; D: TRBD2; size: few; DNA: TGTGCCAGCAGTTCCCGGGTAGCGGGGGGGGACAATGAGCAGTTCTTC; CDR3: CASSSRVAGGDNEQFF
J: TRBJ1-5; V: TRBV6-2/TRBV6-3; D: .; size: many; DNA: TGTGCCAGCAGTCGGGGAGTGGGGCAGCCCCAGCATTTT; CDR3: CASSRGVGQPQHF
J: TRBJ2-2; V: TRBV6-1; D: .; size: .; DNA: TGTGCCAGCGAACGGGGCAGGGACATTGTCGGGGAGCTGTTTTTT; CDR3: CASERGRDIVGELFF